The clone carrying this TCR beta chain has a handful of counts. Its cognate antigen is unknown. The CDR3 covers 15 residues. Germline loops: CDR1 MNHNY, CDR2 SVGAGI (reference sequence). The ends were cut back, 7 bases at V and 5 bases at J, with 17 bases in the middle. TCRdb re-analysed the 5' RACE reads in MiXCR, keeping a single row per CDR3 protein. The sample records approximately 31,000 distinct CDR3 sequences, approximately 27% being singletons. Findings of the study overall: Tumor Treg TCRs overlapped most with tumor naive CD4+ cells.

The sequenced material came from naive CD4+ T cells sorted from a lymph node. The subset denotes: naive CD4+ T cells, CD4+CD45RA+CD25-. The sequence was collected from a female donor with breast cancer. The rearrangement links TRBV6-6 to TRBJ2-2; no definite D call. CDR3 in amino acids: CASTSDGVWTGELFF. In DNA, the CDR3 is TGTGCCAGCACCTCCGATGGGGTATGGACCGGGGAGCTGTTTTTT.